These 22 T cell receptor beta chains came from one sample sequenced in a study of identical twins. MiXCR was run by TCRdb on the 5' RACE reads, yielding one entry per CDR3 protein. Of roughly 720,000 distinct CDR3 sequences in the sample, about 20% are singletons; the top ten hold around 13%. This same sample was also part of a study on T cells expressing NK-cell markers.

Input material: PBMCs. Receptors were obtained from a woman between 18 and 29 years old in good health.

In this sample, this clonotype turned up many times. The chain has TRBV20-1 and TRBJ1-4; TRBD1 is a possible D gene (6 bases). The V end lost 2 bases, the J end lost 7 bases, and 14 bases lay between the germline ends. The germline V gene has CDR1 DFQATT and CDR2 SNEGSKA (reference sequence). CDR3 size: 14 residues. CDR3 amino acids: CSARRTDLSEKLFF. The CDR3 DNA follows: TGCAGTGCTAGAAGGACAGATCTAAGTGAAAAACTGTTTTTT.

The chain uses TRBV5-4 and TRBJ2-2; D is perhaps TRBD1 (6 bases). The CDR3 is 15 residues long. From germline, CDR1 is SGHNT and CDR2 YYREEE (reference sequence). The germline V and J ends were trimmed by 2 bases and 4 bases, with 12 bases remaining between them. The CDR3 sequence is CASSFRGSRTGELFF. The CDR3 DNA reads as TGTGCCAGCAGCTTCAGGGGTTCGCGCACCGGGGAGCTGTTTTTT.

This clonotype has at least ten counts. The V call is TRBV20-1, the J call TRBJ2-7; 9 bases map to TRBD1. The CDR3 is 14 amino acids. Germline loops: CDR1 DFQATT, CDR2 SNEGSKA (reference sequence). V lost 1 base, J lost 7 bases, and 8 bases stayed unmatched. The CDR3 region is CSARATGGAGEQYF. CDR3 bases: TGCAGTGCTAGAGCTACAGGGGGCGCGGGGGAGCAGTACTTC.

The table lists this clonotype with a few counts. The chain combines TRBV11-1 with TRBJ2-1; D is ambiguous. Looked up from germline, CDR1 is SGHAT and CDR2 is FQDESV (reference sequence). This CDR3 spans 13 amino acids. Between the trimmed V and J ends, which lost 6 bases and 7 bases, there was a span of 13 bases. The CDR3 DNA sequence: TGTGCCAGCAGATACGACAAAAAGAATGAGCAGTTCTTC. Amino acids: CASRYDKKNEQFF.

The chain combines TRBV6-2 or TRBV6-3 with TRBJ2-7; D possibly corresponds to TRBD1 (5 bases). Between the trimmed V and J ends, which lost 2 bases and 2 bases, there was a span of 10 bases. Germline V gives CDR1 MNHEY, CDR2 SVGEGT. There are 14 residues in the CDR3. CDR3 sequence (DNA): TGTGCCAGCAGTTACAGGGGAAGGGCCTACGAGCAGTACTTC. This gives the protein CASSYRGRAYEQYF.

This clonotype was observed a single time. The chain employs TRBV7-6 and TRBJ2-1; the D gene could be TRBD1 or TRBD2 (6 bases each). V lost 2 bases and J lost 5, with 13 bases in between. Germline values: CDR1 SGHVS, CDR2 FNYEAQ. This CDR3 has 15 residues. The CDR3 region is CASSLTGARDNEQFF. The CDR3 DNA follows: TGTGCCAGCAGCTTAACGGGGGCCCGTGACAATGAGCAGTTCTTC.

This clonotype occurred a few times. The rearrangement links TRBV19 to TRBJ2-7; D possibly corresponds to TRBD1 (6 bases). Germline V CDR1 and CDR2: LNHDA, SQIVND (reference sequence). Trimming took off 5 bases at V and 3 bases at J, with 17 bases between the two ends. The CDR3 has 15 amino acids. The CDR3 sequence is CASSQDRLVDYEQYF. CDR3 DNA sequence: TGTGCCAGTAGTCAAGACAGGCTAGTAGACTACGAGCAGTACTTC.

This chain uses TRBV6-5 with TRBJ2-1; 7 nucleotides align to TRBD2. Germline loops: CDR1 MNHEY, CDR2 SVGAGI. Trimming at V came to 2 bases and at J to 9 bases, leaving 7 bases not matched to a gene. This CDR3 is built from 14 residues. The CDR3 protein is CASSYPSGGGEQFF. In nucleotides, the CDR3 is TGTGCCAGCAGTTACCCTAGCGGTGGGGGTGAGCAGTTCTTC.

The rearrangement joins TRBV6-6 to TRBJ2-1; 8 bases line up with TRBD2. The V gene end was trimmed by 6 bases and the J gene end by 10 bases; junction bases not matched to a gene: 2. CDR3 length: 11 amino acids. CDR1 and CDR2 (germline): MNHNY, SVGAGI (reference sequence). CDR3 nucleotide sequence: TGTGCCAGCAGAGCGGGAGCAGAGCAGTTCTTC. It specifies CASRAGAEQFF.

V and J are TRBV10-1 and TRBJ2-7; TRBD2 agrees at 12 bases. Looked up from germline, CDR1 is WNHNN and CDR2 is SYGVQD (reference sequence). V lost 0 bases, J lost 5 bases, and 2 bases stayed unmatched. The CDR3 loop spans 15 amino acids. The CDR3 spells CASSESTSGSDEQYF. In DNA form, the CDR3 reads TGCGCCAGCAGTGAGTCGACTAGCGGGAGTGACGAGCAGTACTTC.

In this sample, this clonotype turned up a few times. The chain is built from TRBV27 and TRBJ2-2; 8 nucleotides align to TRBD1. This CDR3 has 17 amino acids. The V segment lost 5 bases and the J segment 5 bases; nucleotides outside the gene matches: 13. The V gene's germline CDR1 is MNHEY and CDR2 SMNVEV (reference sequence). The DNA for the CDR3 is TGTGCCAGCAGTCCCTCCCGACAGGGGAGTAATACCGGGGAGCTGTTTTTT. It codes for CASSPSRQGSNTGELFF.

The rearrangement links TRBV4-1 to TRBJ2-1, with D perhaps TRBD1 (5 bases). V lost 4 bases and J 2 bases, leaving 18 bases between the germline ends. CDR3 size: 17 residues. Germline CDR1 is MGHRA and CDR2 is YSYEKL. CDR3 protein: CASSLRQQENPYNEQFF. CDR3 DNA: TGCGCCAGCAGCCTCCGACAACAGGAAAACCCCTACAATGAGCAGTTCTTC.

This chain uses TRBV12-3 or TRBV12-4 with TRBJ1-1; D possibly corresponds to TRBD1 (6 bases). The V gene lost 6 bases and the J gene lost 2 bases, with 22 bases spanning the gap. CDR3 length equals 17 residues. The CDR3 bases are TGTGCCAGCAGGCGAGGACAGCCACTCCTGGTAAACACTGAAGCTTTCTTT. It yields the protein CASRRGQPLLVNTEAFF.

The chain combines TRBV11-2 with TRBJ2-7; possible D gene TRBD1, 6 bases. V lost 4 bases and J 0 bases, leaving 13 bases between the germline ends. Germline V gives CDR1 SGHAT, CDR2 FQNNGV. CDR3 size: 15 residues. The CDR3 loop reads CASSSLQGPSYEQYF. The DNA for the CDR3 is TGTGCCAGCAGCTCACTCCAGGGGCCCTCCTACGAGCAGTACTTC.

This clonotype was counted between two and nine times. The chain is built from TRBV12-3 or TRBV12-4 and TRBJ1-5; the match to TRBD1 covers 9 bases. The J segment lost 5 bases and the V segment lost 4 bases, leaving 3 bases of the junction unmatched. This CDR3 is built from 14 residues. Here the CDR3 reads CASSSDRGDQPQHF. Here the CDR3 DNA reads TGTGCCAGCAGTTCGGACAGGGGCGATCAGCCCCAGCATTTT.

This clonotype was picked up many times. The chain employs TRBV12-3 or TRBV12-4 and TRBJ2-5; no clear D gene. The CDR3 contains 11 residues. V lost 8 bases, J lost 1 base, and 5 bases lay in between. The CDR3 region has the DNA TGTGCCAGCGGTGGCCAAGAGACCCAGTACTTC. Amino acid sequence: CASGGQETQYF.

The chain carries TRBV6-1 and TRBJ2-2, with D possibly being TRBD2 (5 bases). Trimming pared 8 bases from V and 7 bases from J, leaving 14 bases between. Germline V CDR1 and CDR2: MNHNS, SASEGT. The CDR3 contains 13 residues. CDR3 sequence (DNA): TGTGCCAGCTCCCGACGGGAACACGGGGAGCTGTTTTTT. Translating gives CASSRREHGELFF.

This clonotype came up a few times. The V gene is TRBV4-3, the J gene TRBJ2-7; D not resolved. Germline V gene sequence: CDR1 LGHNA, CDR2 YSLEER. V dropped 0 bases and J dropped 1 base, with 10 bases sitting between them. The CDR3 is 15 residues long. The CDR3: CASSQELRKSYEQYF. The DNA of the CDR3 is TGCGCCAGCAGCCAAGAATTGCGAAAGTCCTACGAGCAGTACTTC.

This clonotype was seen a handful of times. This chain joins TRBV5-1 and TRBJ1-2, with a possible D match to TRBD1 (5 bases). Germline loops: CDR1 SGHRS, CDR2 YFSETQ. Trimming took off 3 bases at V and 1 base at J, with 13 bases between the two ends. CDR3 length: 15 amino acids. This chain's CDR3 is CASSSLGRDNYGYTF. The DNA for the CDR3 is TGCGCCAGCAGCTCCCTGGGCAGGGATAACTATGGCTACACCTTC.

The chain recombines TRBV6-1 with TRBJ2-2, with D unclear. The V end lost 3 bases, the J end lost 6 bases, and 8 bases lay between the germline ends. In germline, CDR1 is MNHNS, CDR2 SASEGT. The CDR3 sequence is 13 residues long. In nucleotides, the CDR3 is TGTGCCAGCAGTGAGGGTCGGCCCGGGGAGCTGTTTTTT. Translating gives CASSEGRPGELFF.

This clonotype was observed a handful of times. The rearrangement links TRBV6-1 to TRBJ2-3; D may be TRBD2 (5 bases). CDR1 is MNHNS and CDR2 is SASEGT in the germline V gene. This CDR3 comprises 13 residues. Trimming removed 6 bases from V and 1 base from J, with 8 bases in between. The CDR3 spells CASRRAGTDTQYF. The CDR3 DNA reads TGTGCCAGCAGGAGAGCGGGCACAGATACGCAGTATTTT.

V is TRBV27 and J is TRBJ2-6; D call uncertain. The CDR3 has 18 residues. Germline CDR1 reads MNHEY; CDR2 reads SMNVEV (reference sequence). The germline V and J ends were trimmed by 2 bases and 0 bases, with 14 bases remaining between them. The CDR3 DNA reads as TGTGCCAGCAGTTTACGCCCATACCTTTACTCTGGGGCCAACGTCCTGACTTTC. Its translation is CASSLRPYLYSGANVLTF.